This entry features one T cell receptor beta chain sequence. What it binds is unknown. Time point of the sample: sample taken at primary tumor resection. The input material, whole RNA from tumor, nontumor lung or frozen PBMC, was sequenced unsorted. Germline CDR1 reads SEHNR; CDR2 reads FQNEAQ (reference sequence). V was clipped by 5 bases and J by 1 base; unmatched bases: 4. The CDR3 has 15 amino acids. This entry comes from a study of spatial heterogeneity in lung cancer. Whole-study findings and limits: Ubiquitous expanded tumor TCRs surfaced in blood more at resection than they did at follow-up.

One entry per CDR3 protein results from TCRdb running MiXCR on the 5' RACE reads. Of more than 80,000 distinct CDR3 sequences in the sample, more than 10% were seen once. The chain combines TRBV7-9 with TRBJ2-2, with TRBD1 matching over 7 bases. The clonotype originates from a male donor with early-stage non-small cell lung cancer. Sequencing was performed on PBMCs, taken at surgery. The CDR3 protein is CASSLGGLNTGELFF. The CDR3 DNA reads TGTGCCAGCAGCCTAGGGGGCTTGAACACCGGGGAGCTGTTTTTT.